The present TCR beta chain was sequenced within a study of blood T cells in healthy people across ages. V lost 3 bases and J 3 bases, leaving 12 bases between the germline ends. This CDR3 has 15 amino acids. The germline gives CDR1 LGHNT, CDR2 FRNRAP. Study outcomes and limitations: Age brought a roughly linear fall in TCR beta diversity measured per million T cells. There was no known CMV status for donors, so expanded clonotype changes were possibly confounded. In long-lived donors, naive CD4+ cell counts and diversity exceeded those of aged donors.

Alongside a J-beta primer mix, a sample-barcoded 5' primer served in a second PCR lasting about 7 to 12 cycles. TCRdb redid the calling of the 5' RACE reads with MiXCR, one entry per CDR3 protein. The sample holds about 1.1 million distinct CDR3 sequences, more than 30% seen once. This clonotype was observed a few times. Its antigen remains unidentified. This receptor was obtained from a young man in good health. The sample comprised blood. The V and J genes are TRBV12-5 and TRBJ2-1, with D perhaps matching TRBD2 (6 bases). In DNA form, the CDR3 reads TGTGCTAGTGGTTTTGTGGGGGGAATCTACAATGAGCAGTTCTTC. Its protein product is CASGFVGGIYNEQFF.